This T cell receptor (beta chain) comes out of a study of patients and donors after allogeneic stem cell transplantation. TCRdb reprocessed the RT-PCR reads via MiXCR and lists one record per CDR3 protein. Of hundreds of thousands of distinct CDR3 sequences listed, 16% are singletons. CDR1 DFQATT and CDR2 SNEGSKA come from the germline V gene (reference sequence). The ends lost 0 bases at V and 5 bases at J; junction bases unmatched: 2. This CDR3 is built from 15 residues. This clonotype has just a few counts. The clonotype originates from a human donor who was either an allogeneic HSCT recipient or a stem cell or donor lymphocyte infusion donor (not recorded which). It is not recorded whose cells these are; they may come from a transplant donor. Sequenced sample: blood, either unsorted or a sorted T cell fraction (not recorded which). V is TRBV20-1 and J is TRBJ2-2, with 11 nucleotides matching TRBD2. CDR3 loop: CSARDPSGRTGELFF. The CDR3 region has the DNA TGCAGTGCTAGAGATCCTAGCGGGAGGACCGGGGAGCTGTTTTTT.